Listed below are T cell receptor beta chains from one sample, sequenced in a study of shared clonotypes between healthy human individuals. Here immunoSEQ multiplex PCR was the method, and the copy in TCRdb shows in-frame clones only, minus some. The sample lists roughly 1,500,000 clones, about 98.5% occurring once. Sequences were obtained from naive CD4+ T cells sorted from blood. Source of these receptors: a man between 25 and 39 years old in good health. CDR3s include the opening cysteine and the closing phenylalanine or tryptophan. A D gene is named only where the DNA matches it firmly. Only some rows state a clone size, as once, few, many or a class for expanded clones.

J gene	V gene	D gene	clone size	CDR3 DNA	CDR3 protein
TRBJ2-1	TRBV5-6	TRBD2	NA	TGTGCCAGCAGCTTGTTAACTAGCGGGTGGGGTGAGCAGTTCTTC	CASSLLTSGWGEQFF
TRBJ2-1	TRBV5-4	TRBD2	NA	TGTGCCAGCAGCTTGGGCCTAGCGGGACTAAATGAGCAGTTCTTC	CASSLGLAGLNEQFF
TRBJ1-2	TRBV20-1	NA	once	TGCAGTGCTAGAGACCTAGATGGCTACACCTTC	CSARDLDGYTF
TRBJ2-7	TRBV14	NA	NA	TGTGCCAGCAGCCAAGGTCTAGCGTTCTACGAGCAGTACTTC	CASSQGLAFYEQYF
TRBJ2-6	TRBV7-9	NA	NA	TGTGCGAGCAACCACCCATCTATAATTGCTGGGGCCAACGTCCTGACTTTC	CASNHPSIIAGANVLTF
TRBJ1-2	TRBV9	TRBD1	NA	TGTGCCAGCAGCGTAGATCAGGGGGCAACTAACTATGGCTACACCTTC	CASSVDQGATNYGYTF
TRBJ2-3	TRBV25-1	NA	NA	TGTGCCAGCGGGGGACTTGCCACAGATACGCAGTATTTT	CASGGLATDTQYF
TRBJ1-1	TRBV11-2	NA	NA	TGTGCCAGCAGTCAAATTAGGTTAGGGACTGAAGCTTTCTTT	CASSQIRLGTEAFF
TRBJ2-2	TRBV9	TRBD2	NA	TGTGCCAGCGCGGTTATGGCGGGAGTTCCCACCGGGGAGCTGTTTTTT	CASAVMAGVPTGELFF
TRBJ2-7	TRBV9	TRBD2	NA	TGTGCCAGCAGCGTAGTTGCAGCGGGAGTCCACGAGCAGTACTTC	CASSVVAAGVHEQYF
TRBJ2-5	TRBV9	NA	NA	TGTGCCAGCAGCGTAGCTCTCGGGAGTGGGGGAGAGCAGTACTTC	CASSVALGSGGEQYF
TRBJ2-2	TRBV11-2	TRBD1	NA	TGTGCCAGCAGTCGGACAGGGTTAGCCGCCGGGGAGCTGTTTTTT	CASSRTGLAAGELFF
TRBJ1-1	TRBV6-4	NA	NA	TGTGCCAGCAGATCTGGCACCCAGGCAACAGCTTTCTTT	CASRSGTQATAFF
TRBJ2-7	TRBV5-4	NA	NA	TGTGCCAGCAGCTCCCAGTCCGGGACTCCTTCCTACGAGCAGTACTTC	CASSSQSGTPSYEQYF
TRBJ1-1	TRBV5-1	NA	NA	TGCGCCAGCAGCGTGGCGGGGCACACTGAAGCTTTCTTT	CASSVAGHTEAFF
TRBJ2-7	TRBV6-5	TRBD2	NA	TGTGCCAGCAGACAGACTAGCGGGTTCCACGAGCAGTACTTC	CASRQTSGFHEQYF
TRBJ1-5	TRBV7-2	NA	NA	TGTGCCAGCAGCTTGGTCGCGGGGGGAGGCCAGCCCCAGCATTTT	CASSLVAGGGQPQHF
TRBJ2-1	TRBV7-9	TRBD2	NA	TGTGCCAGCAGCTACTTTAAAGGGACTAGCGGGAGGGCCTGGAATGAGCAGTTCTTC	CASSYFKGTSGRAWNEQFF
TRBJ1-1	TRBV27	NA	once	TGTGCCAGCCGGCGACAACCGAGTGAAGCTTTCTTT	CASRRQPSEAFF
TRBJ2-7	TRBV7-9	TRBD2	NA	TGTGCCAGCAGCGCGATTACGCCTCTCGGACTAGTAGCTGCCTACGAGCAGTACTTC	CASSAITPLGLVAAYEQYF
TRBJ2-7	TRBV25-1	TRBD1	once	TGTGCCAGCAGGGCCGGGACAGGGCCCTACGAGCAGTACTTC	CASRAGTGPYEQYF
TRBJ2-5	TRBV5-4	NA	NA	TGTGCCAGCAGCTTCAGAGAGACCCAGTACTTC	CASSFRETQYF
TRBJ2-5	TRBV25-1	NA	NA	TGTGCCAGCAGTTTTCCGGGATTTGAGACCCAGTACTTC	CASSFPGFETQYF